The source of this TCR beta chain is a study of glioma-infiltrating T cells. General study findings and limits: Non-neoplastic patients had below-expected tissue-blood divergence, while all gliomas exceeded expectation. Very few CDR3 sequences were shared between tissue and blood.

Trimming removed 3 bases at V and 9 bases at J, with 17 bases between. This CDR3 contains 14 residues. CDR1 is SGHNT, CDR2 YYREEE, per germline (reference sequence). TCR alpha and beta CDR3 regions were amplified from RNA using iRepertoire nested multiplex PCR. TCRdb called the multiplex PCR reads again in MiXCR, with one record for every CDR3 protein. This sample has over 100,000 distinct CDR3 sequences, with under 30% found just once. Concerning this clonotype itself: Its antigen is still unknown.

The sequenced sample was glioma tissue, nonneoplastic brain tissue, or PBMCs (not recorded which). The chain joins TRBV5-4 to TRBJ2-3, with D perhaps matching TRBD1 (6 bases). The source of this sequence is a human donor with low-grade glioma or glioblastoma, undergoing nonglioma brain surgery, or in good health (not recorded which). In nucleotides, the CDR3 is TGTGCCAGCAGCTCCCACCCCCAGGGGATCACGCAGTATTTT. Its translation is CASSSHPQGITQYF.